This T cell receptor (beta chain) is from a study of blood T cells in healthy people across ages. Study findings and constraints: Roughly linearly, TCR beta diversity per million T cells fell as age increased. Strong correlation linked observed beta diversity and percent naive T cells.

Regarding this clonotype: What it recognizes is unknown.

Germline loops: CDR1 SGHTA, CDR2 FQGNSA. There are 16 residues in the CDR3. A J-beta primer mix and a sample-barcoded 5' primer were used in a second PCR of roughly 7 to 12 cycles. Unique molecular identifiers of 12 random nucleotides labeled each cDNA. TCRdb re-called the 5' RACE reads with MiXCR, one entry per CDR3 protein. Seen here are 650,000 to 1,000,000 distinct CDR3 sequences, about 36% observed once, and the top ten hold 10% to 15%. The origin of this receptor is a young man in good health. The sequenced sample was blood. The chain carries TRBV7-2 and TRBJ2-7, with 9 bases that match TRBD2. The last part of the DNA fits TRBJ2-5 better; the J call may be wrong. This CDR3 is CASSQTSGISGETQYF. CDR3 bases: TGTGCCAGCAGCCAGACTAGCGGAATTAGCGGGGAGACCCAGTACTTC.